This T cell receptor beta chain derives from a study of OX40 agonist ivuxolimab in advanced cancers. The V gene lost 4 bases and the J gene lost 1 base, with 1 base spanning the gap. This CDR3 is built from 10 residues. CDR1 and CDR2 from the germline V gene are DFQATT and SNEGSKA (reference sequence). Data came from immunoSEQ multiplex PCR; TCRdb stores just in-frame clones and leaves some out. The repertoire holds under 45,000 clones, about 81% seen once, with approximately 2.4% in the top ten. This chain connects TRBV20-1 to TRBJ1-1; D call uncertain. Here the sequenced sample was CD4+ or CD8+ T cells sorted from blood, taken in a trial of the OX40 agonist ivuxolimab. This clonotype was obtained from an adult with an advanced solid tumor such as melanoma, head and neck, liver or kidney cancer. The CDR3 here is CSAKNTEAFF. CDR3 coding DNA: TGCAGTGCTAAGAACACTGAAGCTTTCTTT.